These 21 T cell receptor beta chains share one sample of origin, sequenced in a study of shared clonotypes between healthy human individuals. The data were produced by immunoSEQ multiplex PCR, yet TCRdb's version contains in-frame clones alone and is incomplete. The sample carries roughly 480,000 clones, around 80% recorded once. Material for sequencing was PBMCs. These receptors came from a woman aged 40 to 50 in good health. Some clones in this sample may be carry-over from other donors' samples.

This clone was observed a few times. The chain recombines TRBV7-9 with TRBJ2-5, with D hard to call. Trimming stripped 3 bases from V and 4 bases from J, with 15 bases between. This CDR3 comprises 15 residues. Germline values: CDR1 SEHNR, CDR2 FQNEAQ (reference sequence). In nucleotides, the CDR3 is TGTGCCAGCAGCTTCCCGGCTTTCGTGGGAGAGACCCAGTACTTC. Amino acids: CASSFPAFVGETQYF. Supplemented by reference TRBV7-9 and TRBJ2-5, the full variable domain reads DTGVSQNPRHKITKRGQNVTFRCDPISEHNRLYWYRQTLGQGPEFLTYFQNEAQLEKSRLLSDRFSAERPKGSFSTLEIQRTEQGDSAMYLCASSFPAFVGETQYFGPGTRLLVL.

DNA of the CDR3: TGTGCCACCAGCAGAGATCGAGGGCTAGAGGGTGCCGAGCAGTACTTC. This codes for CATSRDRGLEGAEQYF. The rearrangement joins TRBV15 to TRBJ2-7; tentatively, D is TRBD2 (5 bases). The germline V gene encodes CDR1 LNHNV and CDR2 YYDKDF (reference sequence). This CDR3 has 16 residues. V was pared by 0 bases and J by 6 bases, with 18 bases between. The variable domain in full, completed from reference TRBV15 and TRBJ2-7, reads DAMVIQNPRYQVTQFGKPVTLSCSQTLNHNVMYWYQQKSSQAPKLLFHYYDKDFNNEADTPDNFQSRRPNTSFCFLDIRSPGLGDTAMYLCATSRDRGLEGAEQYFGPGTRLTVT.

V usage is TRBV5-1 and J usage is TRBJ1-2; D perhaps matches TRBD1 (5 bases). Germline assignment: CDR1 SGHRS and CDR2 YFSETQ. The CDR3 totals 14 residues. The V end was cut by 4 bases, the J end by 4 bases, with 14 bases between. CDR3 coding DNA: TGCGCCAGCAGCCTGACGGGGCAGGCCTATGGCTACACCTTC. Translating gives CASSLTGQAYGYTF.

This chain uses TRBV7-6 with TRBJ1-3, with D tentatively TRBD1 (5 bases). The CDR3 is 14 residues long. V lost 5 bases and J lost 5, with 13 bases in between. From germline, CDR1 is SGHVS and CDR2 FNYEAQ. The CDR3 reads CASSPAGVRNTIYF. For the CDR3, the DNA is TGTGCCAGCAGCCCAGCGGGGGTGCGAAACACCATATATTTT.

This clone was counted a few times. The chain employs TRBV27 and TRBJ2-7; D is perhaps TRBD2 (6 bases). The germline V and J ends were trimmed by 0 bases and 5 bases, with 17 bases remaining between them. Germline V gene lookup returns CDR1 MNHEY and CDR2 SMNVEV (reference sequence). The CDR3 spans 16 residues. The DNA for the CDR3 is TGTGCCAGCAGTTTATCAGGAGGGGCCTCCGTCAACGAGCAGTACTTC. Its translation: CASSLSGGASVNEQYF.

This rearrangement joins TRBV15 to TRBJ2-1, with 9 bases lining up with TRBD2. The ends lost 1 base at V and 0 bases at J; junction bases unmatched: 19. The CDR3 has 22 residues. The germline V gene has CDR1 LNHNV and CDR2 YYDKDF (reference sequence). The CDR3 region has the DNA TGTGCCACCAGCAGAGGCGCCGATTTGGCGGGAGGGCCCGGGAGCTCCTACAATGAGCAGTTCTTC. It specifies CATSRGADLAGGPGSSYNEQFF.

The chain carries TRBV2 and TRBJ1-3; D gene uncertain. The CDR3 runs 15 residues. V lost 10 bases to trimming and J lost 0 bases, with 16 bases between them. Germline CDR1 reads SNHLY; CDR2 reads FYNNEI. CDR3 nucleotides: TGTGCCACTCATCGGACGGACGCCTCTGGAAACACCATATATTTT. It yields the protein CATHRTDASGNTIYF.

CDR3 DNA sequence: TGTGCCAGCAGCCACACGGGACTAGCGGGAGGTAATGAGCAGTTCTTC. The encoded protein is CASSHTGLAGGNEQFF. This chain joins TRBV4-2 and TRBJ2-1; TRBD2 matches at 15 bases. Germline CDR1 LGHNA, CDR2 YNFKEQ. J lost 7 bases, V lost 3 bases, and 4 bases had no gene match. The CDR3 has 16 residues.

This chain joins TRBV7-6 and TRBJ2-3, with a weak D call TRBD1 (6 bases). Trimming shortened V by 5 bases and J by 4 bases, and 13 bases separated the two germline ends. The CDR3 is 14 residues long. Per germline, CDR1 SGHVS and CDR2 FNYEAQ. The CDR3 sequence: CASSPRAGADTQYF. CDR3 DNA: TGTGCCAGCAGCCCCAGGGCAGGGGCAGATACGCAGTATTTT.

The rearrangement joins TRBV30 to TRBJ2-7; 12 nucleotides agree with TRBD2. Germline V gene data show CDR1 as GTSNPN and CDR2 as SVGIG (reference sequence). Trimming cost V 4 bases and J 2 bases; bases outside gene matches: 6. The CDR3 is made up of 15 amino acids. The CDR3 loop reads CAWKALAGGPYEQYF. The CDR3, as DNA: TGTGCCTGGAAAGCACTAGCGGGAGGCCCCTACGAGCAGTACTTC.

J is TRBJ1-3 and V is TRBV5-8; 8 nucleotides align to TRBD1. The trim removed 2 bases at V and 0 bases at J, leaving 10 bases unmatched. CDR3 size: 18 residues. Germline CDR1 SGHTS, CDR2 YDEGEE. The DNA of the CDR3 is TGTGCCAGCAGCTTAACGCGACAGGGGATCCACTCTGGAAACACCATATATTTT. Translated, it gives CASSLTRQGIHSGNTIYF. Full variable domain (rest looked up from reference TRBV5-8 and TRBJ1-3): EAGVTQSPTHLIKTRGQQATLRCSPISGHTSVYWYQQALGLGLQFLLWYDEGEERNRGNFPPRFSGRQFPNYSSELNVNALELEDSALYLCASSLTRQGIHSGNTIYFGEGSWLTVV.

This clone has a handful of counts. The chain links TRBV30 to TRBJ1-5, with TRBD1 matching over 10 bases. The CDR3 totals 15 residues. Germline V gene data show CDR1 as GTSNPN and CDR2 as SVGIG (reference sequence). Trimming at V came to 3 bases and at J to 2 bases, leaving 4 bases not matched to a gene. DNA of the CDR3: TGTGCCTGGAGGGCCGGGACAGGGGGCAATCAGCCCCAGCATTTT. It encodes CAWRAGTGGNQPQHF.

A single count supports this clone. Additional DNA sequences in this sample encode the identical CDR3. The genes are TRBV7-9 and TRBJ2-2, with 8 bases identical to TRBD1. From germline, CDR1 is SEHNR and CDR2 FQNEAQ (reference sequence). The CDR3 extends over 14 amino acids. J was trimmed by 2 bases and V by 5 bases; bases with no gene match: 1. The CDR3 DNA follows: TGTGCCAGCAGCCCAGGGGGCAACACCGGGGAGCTGTTTTTT. Its protein is CASSPGGNTGELFF.

This CDR3 reads CASSLGNLDRGNEKLFF. In nucleotides, the CDR3 is TGTGCCAGCAGCTTAGGCAACCTGGACAGGGGTAATGAAAAACTGTTTTTT. The rearrangement uses TRBV7-2 and TRBJ1-4; TRBD1 aligns across 9 bases. The CDR3 has 17 amino acids. Germline V gives CDR1 SGHTA, CDR2 FQGNSA. The trim removed 1 base at V and 4 bases at J, leaving 7 bases unmatched.

The CDR3 DNA reads as TGTGCCAGCAGCTTAGATGGCGGGGGGCGAGAGACCCAGTACTTC. Translation: CASSLDGGGRETQYF. The chain carries TRBV11-2 and TRBJ2-5; 8 bases are a match to TRBD2. Germline V CDR1 and CDR2: SGHAT, FQNNGV. The length of the CDR3 is 15 residues. V shed 0 bases and J 4 bases; nucleotides not matched to a gene: 4.

In its sample, this clone was seen a few times. DNA for the CDR3: TGTGCCAGCAGCTCCCGGGACAGGTGGGAGACCCAGTACTTC. It specifies CASSSRDRWETQYF. This chain links TRBV13 with TRBJ2-5, with 8 bases lining up with TRBD1. The CDR3 has 14 residues. V trimming: 4 bases; J trimming: 5 bases; junction bases outside the gene matches: 6. The germline V gene encodes CDR1 PRHDT and CDR2 FYEKMQ (reference sequence).

The chain carries TRBV11-2 and TRBJ2-1; 11 bases agree with TRBD2. V was clipped by 5 bases and J by 5 bases; unmatched bases: 8. The CDR3 consists of 16 residues. Germline-derived CDR1 and CDR2 are SGHAT and FQNNGV. CDR3 sequence reads: CASSPRTGLADNEQFF. CDR3 coding DNA: TGTGCCAGCAGCCCCCGGACGGGACTAGCGGACAATGAGCAGTTCTTC.

The V and J genes are TRBV4-3 and TRBJ2-5; 7 bases agree with TRBD2. Germline V CDR1 and CDR2: LGHNA, YSLEER. Trimming cost V 2 bases and J 1 base; bases outside gene matches: 1. This CDR3 is built from 14 residues. The CDR3 protein is CASSQRTSQETQYF. CDR3 DNA: TGCGCCAGCAGCCAACGGACTAGCCAAGAGACCCAGTACTTC.

The chain links TRBV9 to TRBJ2-3; 11 nucleotides align to TRBD2. The junction had 5 bases not matched to a gene; V was cut back by 1 base and J by 1 base. Germline lookup yields CDR1 SGDLS and CDR2 YYNGEE. CDR3 length equals 17 residues. The CDR3 nucleotides read TGTGCCAGCAGCGTAAAGGGGGGACTAGCGGGCACAGATACGCAGTATTTT. Protein sequence: CASSVKGGLAGTDTQYF. The whole variable domain, remainder taken from reference TRBV9 and TRBJ2-3, is DSGVTQTPKHLITATGQRVTLRCSPRSGDLSVYWYQQSLDQGLQFLIQYYNGEERAKGNILERFSAQQFPDLHSELNLSSLELGDSALYFCASSVKGGLAGTDTQYFGPGTRLTVL.

This clone has just one count. The chain carries TRBV19 and TRBJ1-4; D gene ambiguous. Germline values: CDR1 LNHDA, CDR2 SQIVND (reference sequence). The CDR3 loop spans 15 amino acids. Deletions cut 0 bases from V and 10 bases from J, with 15 bases between. The CDR3 DNA reads as TGTGCCAGTAGTATAGATCGGGGATATGGAGGAAAACTGTTTTTT. The encoded protein is CASSIDRGYGGKLFF. Filled out from reference TRBV19 and TRBJ1-4, the complete variable domain reads DGGITQSPKYLFRKEGQNVTLSCEQNLNHDAMYWYRQDPGQGLRLIYYSQIVNDFQKGDIAEGYSVSREKKESFPLTVTSAQKNPTAFYLCASSIDRGYGGKLFFGSGTQLSVL.

CDR3 loop: CASSLQESSYNEQFF. CDR3 sequence (DNA): TGTGCCAGCAGCCTTCAGGAGAGCTCCTACAATGAGCAGTTCTTC. The chain couples TRBV28 to TRBJ2-1; the D is unclear. V was shortened by 6 bases and J by 0 bases, with 12 bases between the two germline ends. The CDR3 has 15 amino acids. Looked up from germline, CDR1 is MDHEN and CDR2 is SYDVKM.